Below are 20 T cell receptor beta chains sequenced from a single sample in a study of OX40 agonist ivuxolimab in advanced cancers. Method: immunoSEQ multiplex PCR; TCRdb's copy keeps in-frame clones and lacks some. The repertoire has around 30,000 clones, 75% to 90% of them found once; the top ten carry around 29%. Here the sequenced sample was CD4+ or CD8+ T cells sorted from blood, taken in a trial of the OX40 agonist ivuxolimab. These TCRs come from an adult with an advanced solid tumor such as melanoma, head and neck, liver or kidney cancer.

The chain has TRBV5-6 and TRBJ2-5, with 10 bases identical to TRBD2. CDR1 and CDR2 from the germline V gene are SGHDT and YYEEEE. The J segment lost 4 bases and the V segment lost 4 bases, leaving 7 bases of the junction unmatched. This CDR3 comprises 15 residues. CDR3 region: CASSPPSGGGETQYF. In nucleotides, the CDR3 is TGTGCCAGCAGCCCTCCTAGCGGGGGCGGAGAGACCCAGTACTTC. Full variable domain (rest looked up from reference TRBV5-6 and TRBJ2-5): DAGVTQSPTHLIKTRGQQVTLRCSPKSGHDTVSWYQQALGQGPQFIFQYYEEEERQRGNFPDRFSGHQFPNYSSELNVNALLLGDSALYLCASSPPSGGGETQYFGPGTRLLVL.

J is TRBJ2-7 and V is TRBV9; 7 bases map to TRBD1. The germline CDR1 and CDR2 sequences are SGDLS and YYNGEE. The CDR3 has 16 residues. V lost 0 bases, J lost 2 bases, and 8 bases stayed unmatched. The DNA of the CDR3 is TGTGCCAGCAGCGTAGCTGGCACAGGGGTCGCCTACGAGCAGTACTTC. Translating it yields CASSVAGTGVAYEQYF.

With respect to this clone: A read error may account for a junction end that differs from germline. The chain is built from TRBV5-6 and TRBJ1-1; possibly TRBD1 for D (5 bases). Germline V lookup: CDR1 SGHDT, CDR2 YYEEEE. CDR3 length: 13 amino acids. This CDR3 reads CASSGAGNPEAFF. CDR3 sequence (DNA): TGTGCCAGCAGCGGAGCAGGGAACCCTGAAGCTTTCTTT.

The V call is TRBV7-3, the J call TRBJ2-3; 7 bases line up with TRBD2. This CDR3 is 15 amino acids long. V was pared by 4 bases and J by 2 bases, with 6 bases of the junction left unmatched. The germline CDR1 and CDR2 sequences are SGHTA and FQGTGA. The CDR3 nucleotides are TGTGCCAGCAGCTCCGGGACTACCTCCACAGATACGCAGTATTTT. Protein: CASSSGTTSTDTQYF.

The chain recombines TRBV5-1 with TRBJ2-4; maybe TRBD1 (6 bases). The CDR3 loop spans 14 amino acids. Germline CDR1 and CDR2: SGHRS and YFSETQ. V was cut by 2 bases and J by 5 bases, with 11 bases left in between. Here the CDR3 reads CASSFPGVENIQYF. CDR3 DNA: TGCGCCAGCAGCTTCCCAGGGGTGGAAAACATTCAGTACTTC. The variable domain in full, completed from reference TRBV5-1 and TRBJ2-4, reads KAGVTQTPRYLIKTRGQQVTLSCSPISGHRSVSWYQQTPGQGLQFLFEYFSETQRNKGNFPGRFSGRQFSNSRSEMNVSTLELGDSALYLCASSFPGVENIQYFGAGTRLSVL.

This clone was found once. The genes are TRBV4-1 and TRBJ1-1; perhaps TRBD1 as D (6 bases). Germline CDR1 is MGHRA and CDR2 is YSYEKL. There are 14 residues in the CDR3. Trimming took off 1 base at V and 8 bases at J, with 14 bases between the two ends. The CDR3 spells CASSQVQGDAEAFF. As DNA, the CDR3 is TGCGCCAGCAGCCAAGTACAGGGAGATGCCGAAGCTTTCTTT.

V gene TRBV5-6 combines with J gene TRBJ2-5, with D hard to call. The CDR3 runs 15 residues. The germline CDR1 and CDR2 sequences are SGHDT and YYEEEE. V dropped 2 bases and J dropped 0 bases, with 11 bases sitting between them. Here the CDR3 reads CASSFEVVDQETQYF. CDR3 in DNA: TGTGCCAGCAGCTTCGAAGTTGTCGACCAAGAGACCCAGTACTTC.

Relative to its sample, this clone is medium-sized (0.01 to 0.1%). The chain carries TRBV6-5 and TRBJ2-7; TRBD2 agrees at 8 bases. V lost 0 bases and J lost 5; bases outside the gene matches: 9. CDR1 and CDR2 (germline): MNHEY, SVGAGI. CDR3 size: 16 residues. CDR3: CASSYSKSGRWDEQYF. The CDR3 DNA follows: TGTGCCAGCAGTTACTCGAAGAGCGGGAGATGGGACGAGCAGTACTTC.

CDR3 sequence: CASSLTLNPGHNYGYTF. For the CDR3, the DNA is TGTGCCAGCAGTTTGACCCTCAATCCGGGACATAACTATGGCTACACCTTC. V is TRBV27 and J is TRBJ1-2; D is perhaps TRBD1 (6 bases). Trimming took 3 bases from V and 1 from J, leaving 18 bases between them. The germline V gene encodes CDR1 MNHEY and CDR2 SMNVEV (reference sequence). The CDR3 loop spans 17 amino acids.

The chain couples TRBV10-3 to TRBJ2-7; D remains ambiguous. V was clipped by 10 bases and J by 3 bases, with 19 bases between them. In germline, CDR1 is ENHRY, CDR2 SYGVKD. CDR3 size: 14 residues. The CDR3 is CATTDTASYYEQYF. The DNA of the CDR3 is TGTGCCACCACTGACACCGCCTCATACTACGAGCAGTACTTC.

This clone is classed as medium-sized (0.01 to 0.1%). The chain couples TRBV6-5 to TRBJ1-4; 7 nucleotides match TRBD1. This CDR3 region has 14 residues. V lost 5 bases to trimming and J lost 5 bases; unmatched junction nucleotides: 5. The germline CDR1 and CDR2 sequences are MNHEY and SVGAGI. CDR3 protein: CASSLGQKNEKLFF. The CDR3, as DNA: TGTGCCAGCAGTCTGGGACAGAAAAATGAAAAACTGTTTTTT.

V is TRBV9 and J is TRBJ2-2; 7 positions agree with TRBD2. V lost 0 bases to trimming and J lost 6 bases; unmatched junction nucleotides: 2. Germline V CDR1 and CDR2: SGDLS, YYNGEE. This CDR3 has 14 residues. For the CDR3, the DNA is TGTGCCAGCAGCGTAGCTGGGGGGGCCGGGGAGCTGTTTTTT. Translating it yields CASSVAGGAGELFF.

CDR3 DNA sequence: TGTGCCAGCAGTGAAGCGGGAATGAACACCGGGGAGCTGTTTTTT. Protein product: CASSEAGMNTGELFF. V is TRBV6-1 and J is TRBJ2-2, with D uncertain. The V gene lost 0 bases and the J gene lost 1 base, with 6 bases spanning the gap. The germline V gene encodes CDR1 MNHNS and CDR2 SASEGT. This CDR3 region has 15 residues.

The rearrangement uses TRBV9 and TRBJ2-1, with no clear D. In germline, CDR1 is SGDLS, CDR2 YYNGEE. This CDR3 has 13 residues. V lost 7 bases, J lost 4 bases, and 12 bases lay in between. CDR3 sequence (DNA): TGTGCCAGCGGTGAAGGTGCTTACAATGAGCAGTTCTTC. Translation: CASGEGAYNEQFF. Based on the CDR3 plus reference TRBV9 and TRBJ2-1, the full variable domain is DSGVTQTPKHLITATGQRVTLRCSPRSGDLSVYWYQQSLDQGLQFLIQYYNGEERAKGNILERFSAQQFPDLHSELNLSSLELGDSALYFCASGEGAYNEQFFGPGTRLTVL.

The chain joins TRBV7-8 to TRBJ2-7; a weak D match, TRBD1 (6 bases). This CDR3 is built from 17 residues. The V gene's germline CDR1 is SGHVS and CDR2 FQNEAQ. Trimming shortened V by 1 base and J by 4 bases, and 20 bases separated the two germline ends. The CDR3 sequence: CASSLGGRGDFLYEQYF. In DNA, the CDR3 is TGTGCCAGCAGCTTAGGGGGCAGGGGAGATTTTTTGTACGAGCAGTACTTC.

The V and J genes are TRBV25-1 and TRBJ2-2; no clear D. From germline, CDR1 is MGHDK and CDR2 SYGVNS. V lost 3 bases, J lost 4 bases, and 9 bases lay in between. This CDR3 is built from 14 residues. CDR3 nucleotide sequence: TGTGCCAGCAGTGACCCCACACGCACCGGGGAGCTGTTTTTT. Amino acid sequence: CASSDPTRTGELFF.

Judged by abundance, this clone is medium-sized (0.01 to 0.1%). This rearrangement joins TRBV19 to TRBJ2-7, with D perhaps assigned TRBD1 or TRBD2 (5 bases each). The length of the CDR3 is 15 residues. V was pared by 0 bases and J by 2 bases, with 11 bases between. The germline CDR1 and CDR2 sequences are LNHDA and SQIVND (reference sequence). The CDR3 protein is CASSIDRWGTYEQYF. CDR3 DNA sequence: TGTGCCAGTAGTATAGATCGTTGGGGGACCTACGAGCAGTACTTC. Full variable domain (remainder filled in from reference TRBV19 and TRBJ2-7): DGGITQSPKYLFRKEGQNVTLSCEQNLNHDAMYWYRQDPGQGLRLIYYSQIVNDFQKGDIAEGYSVSREKKESFPLTVTSAQKNPTAFYLCASSIDRWGTYEQYFGPGTRLTVT.

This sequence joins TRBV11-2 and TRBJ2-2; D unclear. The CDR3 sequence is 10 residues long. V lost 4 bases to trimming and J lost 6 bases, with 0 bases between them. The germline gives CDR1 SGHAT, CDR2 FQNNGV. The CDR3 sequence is CASSSGELFF. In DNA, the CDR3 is TGTGCCAGCAGCTCCGGGGAGCTGTTTTTT.

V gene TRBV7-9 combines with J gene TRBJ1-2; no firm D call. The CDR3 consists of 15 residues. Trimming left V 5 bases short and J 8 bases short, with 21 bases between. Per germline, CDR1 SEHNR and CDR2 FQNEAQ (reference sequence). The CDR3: CASSPILLGLKGYTF. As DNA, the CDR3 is TGTGCCAGCAGCCCTATCCTCCTAGGTTTAAAAGGCTACACCTTC.

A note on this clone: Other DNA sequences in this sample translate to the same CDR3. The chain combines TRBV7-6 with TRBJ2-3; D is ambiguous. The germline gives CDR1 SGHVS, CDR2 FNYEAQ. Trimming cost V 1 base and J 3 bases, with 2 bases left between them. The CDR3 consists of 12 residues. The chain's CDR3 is CASSLGTDTQYF. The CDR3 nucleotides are TGTGCCAGCAGCTTAGGGACAGATACGCAGTATTTT. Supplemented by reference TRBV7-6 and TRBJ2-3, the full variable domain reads GAGVSQSPRYKVTKRGQDVALRCDPISGHVSLYWYRQALGQGPEFLTYFNYEAQQDKSGLPNDRFSAERPEGSISTLTIQRTEQRDSAMYRCASSLGTDTQYFGPGTRLTVL.